The entry that follows covers one TCR beta chain sequence. This sample was included in a study of cytomegalovirus exposure and HLA in healthy donors. For the study at large: Across a few hundred genotyped donors, just over 80% landed in the Caucasian-associated ancestry cluster.

This CDR3 is built from 13 residues. Losses at the gene ends were 5 bases for V and 5 bases for J; bases not matched to a gene: 1. Looked up from germline, CDR1 is ENHRY and CDR2 is SYGVKD. The PCR employed 60 Vbeta primers together with 13 Jbeta primers. The protocol was immunoSEQ multiplex PCR, while the TCRdb copy is restricted to in-frame clones and leaves out a portion. The sample contains approximately 130,000 clones, around 70% of which appear only once. The chain couples TRBV10-3 to TRBJ1-5; 9 positions agree with TRBD1. Input material: PBMCs. The sequence came from a woman between 55 and 75 years old in good health and CMV-seropositive. Written as DNA, the CDR3 is TGTGCCATCAGTAGACAGGGGGATCAGCCCCAGCATTTT. It specifies CAISRQGDQPQHF.